One sample yielded the 5 T cell receptor beta chains listed below, sequenced in a study of glioma-infiltrating T cells after dendritic cell vaccination. The time point denotes: after dendritic cell vaccination, including at tumor progression/relapse. The table came from immunoSEQ multiplex PCR; TCRdb's copy has only in-frame clones and leaves some out. Of just under 100,000 clones in the sample, around 80% were seen once. Sequencing used blood, obtained after dendritic cell vaccination. Every receptor here comes from a human donor with glioblastoma.

This clone was detected ten times or more. V gene TRBV28 combines with J gene TRBJ1-3; D unresolved. This CDR3 contains 14 residues. The germline CDR1 and CDR2 sequences are MDHEN and SYDVKM. Trimming pared 3 bases from V and 0 bases from J, leaving 6 bases between. The CDR3 sequence: CASSLADSGNTIYF. In nucleotides, the CDR3 is TGTGCCAGCAGTTTGGCCGACTCTGGAAACACCATATATTTT.

This clone has more than one count but fewer than ten. This sequence joins TRBV7-3 and TRBJ2-7, with TRBD1 matching over 8 bases. The J segment lost 3 bases and the V segment lost 2 bases, leaving 3 bases of the junction unmatched. CDR3 length equals 14 residues. Germline-derived CDR1 and CDR2 are SGHTA and FQGTGA. The CDR3 protein is CASSLGQGLYEQYF. The CDR3 coding sequence is TGTGCCAGCAGCTTAGGACAGGGCCTCTACGAGCAGTACTTC.

As for this clone: Other DNA sequences in this specimen translate into the identical CDR3. The chain couples TRBV30 to TRBJ1-2; D is unclear. V was pared by 2 bases and J by 1 base, with 11 bases between. Germline loops: CDR1 GTSNPN, CDR2 SVGIG (reference sequence). This CDR3 is built from 14 residues. CDR3 coding DNA: TGTGCCTGGAGTACATCGAGGCATAACTATGGCTACACCTTC. Amino acids: CAWSTSRHNYGYTF.

The rearrangement uses TRBV23-1 and TRBJ1-2; D is unresolved. TRBV23-1 is an ORF, with its function uncertain. V shed 0 bases and J shed 8 bases, with 13 bases lying between them. This CDR3 has 14 amino acids. The CDR3 loop is CASSQSNRNEGYTF. The CDR3 region has the DNA TGCGCCAGCAGTCAATCGAACAGAAATGAGGGCTACACCTTC.

The table lists this clone with a count of one. V and J are TRBV7-9 and TRBJ2-3, with 7 bases fitting TRBD1. The CDR3 sequence is 16 residues long. V gave up 5 bases and J gave up 5 bases; unmatched junction bases: 13. The germline CDR1 and CDR2 sequences are SEHNR and FQNEAQ (reference sequence). The CDR3 DNA reads TGTGCCAGCAGCCCAAGGGGGCCAATGAGGGGAGATACGCAGTATTTT. It encodes CASSPRGPMRGDTQYF.